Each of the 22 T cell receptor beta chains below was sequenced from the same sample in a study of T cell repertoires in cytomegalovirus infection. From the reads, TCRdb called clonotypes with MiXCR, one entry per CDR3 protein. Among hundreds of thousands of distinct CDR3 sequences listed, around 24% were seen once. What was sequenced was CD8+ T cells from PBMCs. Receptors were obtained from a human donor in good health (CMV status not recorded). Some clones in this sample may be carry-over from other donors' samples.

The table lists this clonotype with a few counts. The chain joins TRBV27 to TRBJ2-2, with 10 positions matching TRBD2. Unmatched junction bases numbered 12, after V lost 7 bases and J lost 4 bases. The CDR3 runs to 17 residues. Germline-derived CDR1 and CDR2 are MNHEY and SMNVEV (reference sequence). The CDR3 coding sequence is TGTGCCAGCACCAACTATGGGGCTAGCGGGAGCACCGGGGAGCTGTTTTTT. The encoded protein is CASTNYGASGSTGELFF.

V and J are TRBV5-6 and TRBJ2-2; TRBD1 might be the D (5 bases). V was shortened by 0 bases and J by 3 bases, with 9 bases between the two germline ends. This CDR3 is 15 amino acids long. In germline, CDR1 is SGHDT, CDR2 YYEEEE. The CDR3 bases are TGTGCCAGCAGCTTGGAGTCAGGGTACACCGGGGAGCTGTTTTTT. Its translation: CASSLESGYTGELFF.

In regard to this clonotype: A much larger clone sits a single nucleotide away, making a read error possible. The chain's CDR3 is CASSLGRKGGNTEASF. CDR3 in DNA: TGTGCCAGCAGCTTAGGACGGAAAGGTGGGAACACTGAAGCTTCCTTT. V is TRBV7-2 and J is TRBJ1-1; D unresolved. Germline V lookup: CDR1 SGHTA, CDR2 FQGNSA. This CDR3 is built from 16 residues.

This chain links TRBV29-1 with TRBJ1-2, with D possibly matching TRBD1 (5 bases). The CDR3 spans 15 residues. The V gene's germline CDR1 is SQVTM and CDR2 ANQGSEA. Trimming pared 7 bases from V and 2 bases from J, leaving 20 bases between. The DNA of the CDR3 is TGCAGCGCTATGGGGGGAACACAGTTAAACTATGGCTACACCTTC. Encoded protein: CSAMGGTQLNYGYTF.

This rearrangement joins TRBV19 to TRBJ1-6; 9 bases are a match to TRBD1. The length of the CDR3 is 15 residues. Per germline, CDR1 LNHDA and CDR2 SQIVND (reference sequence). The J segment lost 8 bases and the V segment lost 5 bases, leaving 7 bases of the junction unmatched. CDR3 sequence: CASSPRTGEDSPLHF. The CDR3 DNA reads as TGTGCCAGTAGTCCTCGGACAGGGGAGGATTCACCCCTCCACTTT.

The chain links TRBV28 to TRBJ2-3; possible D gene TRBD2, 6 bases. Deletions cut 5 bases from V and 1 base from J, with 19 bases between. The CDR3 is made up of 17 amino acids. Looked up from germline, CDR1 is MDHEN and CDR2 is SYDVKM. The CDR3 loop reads CASSLLPSVRGTDTQYF. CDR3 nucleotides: TGTGCCAGCAGTCTTCTCCCTAGCGTTCGGGGCACAGATACGCAGTATTTT.

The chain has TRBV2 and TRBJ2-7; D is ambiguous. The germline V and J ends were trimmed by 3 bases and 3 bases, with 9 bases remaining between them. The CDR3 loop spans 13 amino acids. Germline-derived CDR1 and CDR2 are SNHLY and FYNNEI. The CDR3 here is CASSEGGNYEQYV. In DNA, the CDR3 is TGTGCCAGCAGTGAGGGTGGAAACTACGAGCAGTACGTC.

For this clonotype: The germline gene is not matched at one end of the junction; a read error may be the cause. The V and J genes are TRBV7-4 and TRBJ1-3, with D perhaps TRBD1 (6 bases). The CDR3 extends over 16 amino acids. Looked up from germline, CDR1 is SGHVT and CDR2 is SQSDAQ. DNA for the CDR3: TGTGCCGGCAGCCCGGGGGGGCAACCCTCTGGAAACACCATATATTTT. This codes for CAGSPGGQPSGNTIYF. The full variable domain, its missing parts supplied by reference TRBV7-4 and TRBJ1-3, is GAGVSQSPRYKVAKRGRDVALRCDSISGHVTLYWYRQTLGQGSEVLTYSQSDAQRDKSGRPSGRFSAERPERSVSTLKIQRTEQGDSAVYLCAGSPGGQPSGNTIYFGEGSWLTVV.

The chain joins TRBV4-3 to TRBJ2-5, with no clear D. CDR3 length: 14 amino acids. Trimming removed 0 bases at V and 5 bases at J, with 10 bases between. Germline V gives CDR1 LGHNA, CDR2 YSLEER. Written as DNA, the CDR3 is TGCGCCAGCAGCCAAGATCACTCATTGGAGACCCAGTACTTC. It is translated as CASSQDHSLETQYF.

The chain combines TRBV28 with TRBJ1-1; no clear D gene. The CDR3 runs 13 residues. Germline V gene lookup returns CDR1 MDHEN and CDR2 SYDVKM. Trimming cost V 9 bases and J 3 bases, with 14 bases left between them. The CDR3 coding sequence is TGTGCCAGTACCCGAACGGAGGACACTGAAGCTTTCTTT. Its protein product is CASTRTEDTEAFF.

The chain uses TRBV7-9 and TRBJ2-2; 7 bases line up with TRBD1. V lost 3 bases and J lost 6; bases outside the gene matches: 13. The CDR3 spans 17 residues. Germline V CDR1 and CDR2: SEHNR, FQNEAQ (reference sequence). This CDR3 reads CASSFRGPTRASGELFF. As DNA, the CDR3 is TGTGCCAGCAGCTTTAGGGGGCCGACGCGAGCATCCGGGGAGCTGTTTTTT. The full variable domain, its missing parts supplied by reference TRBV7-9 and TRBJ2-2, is DTGVSQNPRHKITKRGQNVTFRCDPISEHNRLYWYRQTLGQGPEFLTYFQNEAQLEKSRLLSDRFSAERPKGSFSTLEIQRTEQGDSAMYLCASSFRGPTRASGELFFGEGSRLTVL.

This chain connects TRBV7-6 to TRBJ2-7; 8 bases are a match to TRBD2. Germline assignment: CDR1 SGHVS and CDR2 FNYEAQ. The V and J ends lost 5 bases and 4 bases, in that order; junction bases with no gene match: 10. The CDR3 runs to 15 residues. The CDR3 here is CASSPAGRGWYEQYF. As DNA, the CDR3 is TGTGCCAGCAGCCCTGCCGGGAGGGGCTGGTACGAGCAGTACTTC.

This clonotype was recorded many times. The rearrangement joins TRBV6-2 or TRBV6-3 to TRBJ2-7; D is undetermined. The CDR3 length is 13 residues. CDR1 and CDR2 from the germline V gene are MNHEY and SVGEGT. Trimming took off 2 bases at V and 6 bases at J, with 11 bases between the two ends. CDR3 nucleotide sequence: TGTGCCAGCAGTTACCTCCAGGACGTCGAGCAGTACGTC. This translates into CASSYLQDVEQYV.

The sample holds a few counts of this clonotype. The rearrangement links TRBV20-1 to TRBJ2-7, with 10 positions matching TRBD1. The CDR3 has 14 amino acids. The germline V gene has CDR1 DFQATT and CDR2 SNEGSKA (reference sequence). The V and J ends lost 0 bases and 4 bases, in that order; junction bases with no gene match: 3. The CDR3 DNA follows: TGCAGTGCTAGAGAAAGGGACAGGGGATACGAGCAGTACTTC. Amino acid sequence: CSARERDRGYEQYF.

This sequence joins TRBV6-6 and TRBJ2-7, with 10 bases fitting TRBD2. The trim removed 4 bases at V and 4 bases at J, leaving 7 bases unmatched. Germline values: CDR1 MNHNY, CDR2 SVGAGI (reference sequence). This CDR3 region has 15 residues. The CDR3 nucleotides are TGTGCCAGCAGTTTCCGGACTAGCGGAGCTTACGAGCAGTACGTC. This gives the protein CASSFRTSGAYEQYV.

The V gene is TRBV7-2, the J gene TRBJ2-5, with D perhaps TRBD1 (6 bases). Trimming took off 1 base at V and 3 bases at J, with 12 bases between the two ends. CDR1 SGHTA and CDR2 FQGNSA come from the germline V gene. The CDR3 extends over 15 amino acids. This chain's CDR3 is CASSLDSEGEETQYF. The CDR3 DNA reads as TGTGCCAGCAGCTTAGATAGCGAGGGGGAAGAGACCCAGTACTTC.

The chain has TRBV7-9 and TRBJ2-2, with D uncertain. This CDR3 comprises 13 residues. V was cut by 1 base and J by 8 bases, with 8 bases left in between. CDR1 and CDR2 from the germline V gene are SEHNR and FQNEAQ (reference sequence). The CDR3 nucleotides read TGTGCCAGCAGCTTAGGACGCCGTGGGGAGCTGTTTTTT. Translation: CASSLGRRGELFF.

CDR3 loop: CSVAHGNTIYF. The CDR3 DNA sequence: TGCAGCGTTGCACATGGAAACACCATATATTTT. The chain has TRBV29-1 and TRBJ1-3; no clear D gene. CDR1 and CDR2 (germline): SQVTM, ANQGSEA. V was clipped by 4 bases and J by 3 bases, with 4 bases between them. CDR3 length: 11 residues.

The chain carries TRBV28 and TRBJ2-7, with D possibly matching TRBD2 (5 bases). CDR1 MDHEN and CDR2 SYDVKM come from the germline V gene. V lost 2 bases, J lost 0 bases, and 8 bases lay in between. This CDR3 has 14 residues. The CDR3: CASSLTGNSYEQYV. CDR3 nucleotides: TGTGCCAGCAGTTTAACGGGGAACTCCTACGAGCAGTACGTC.

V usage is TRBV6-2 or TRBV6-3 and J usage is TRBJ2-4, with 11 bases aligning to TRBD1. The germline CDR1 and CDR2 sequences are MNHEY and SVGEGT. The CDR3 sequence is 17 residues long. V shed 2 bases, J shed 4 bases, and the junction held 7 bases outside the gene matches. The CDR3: CASSYPGQGASKNIQYF. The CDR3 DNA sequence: TGTGCCAGCAGTTACCCCGGACAGGGGGCTTCTAAAAACATTCAGTACTTC.

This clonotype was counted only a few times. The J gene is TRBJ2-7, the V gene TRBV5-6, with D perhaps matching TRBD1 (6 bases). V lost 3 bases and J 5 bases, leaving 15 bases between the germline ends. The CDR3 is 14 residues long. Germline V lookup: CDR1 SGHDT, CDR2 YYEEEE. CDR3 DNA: TGTGCCAGCAGCTCTACAGGGTGGCTGGACGAGCAGTACGTC. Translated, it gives CASSSTGWLDEQYV.

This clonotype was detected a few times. For the CDR3, the DNA is TGTGCCAGCAGCTTAGACTATGGGCCAAGGGAGCAGTTCTTC. The encoded protein is CASSLDYGPREQFF. The chain joins TRBV7-9 to TRBJ2-1; D not resolved. Trimming took off 1 base at V and 10 bases at J, with 14 bases between the two ends. The CDR3 loop spans 14 amino acids. Germline V CDR1 and CDR2: SEHNR, FQNEAQ (reference sequence).